This T cell receptor (beta chain) is drawn from a study of cytomegalovirus exposure and HLA in healthy donors. The PCR was carried out with 60 Vbeta primers and 13 Jbeta primers. TCRdb's copy holds only in-frame clones and misses some; the assay was immunoSEQ multiplex PCR. The profile covers 200,000 to 250,000 clones, with about 77% appearing a single time and less than 2% taken by the ten largest. The V end lost 2 bases, the J end lost 15 bases, and 14 bases lay between the germline ends. CDR3 length equals 11 residues. The germline gives CDR1 GTSNPN, CDR2 SVGIG (reference sequence). This receptor was taken from a woman between 25 and 40 years old in good health and CMV-seronegative. Sequencing used PBMCs. The chain has TRBV30 and TRBJ2-1; the D gene is possibly TRBD1 (5 bases). CDR3 sequence: CAWSWGGGWFF. The CDR3 DNA sequence: TGTGCCTGGAGTTGGGGCGGTGGGTGGTTCTTC.